Listed here are 17 T cell receptor beta chains from one sample, sequenced in a study of human T cells and chemical hapten exposure. TCRdb independently ran MiXCR on the RACE reads; one entry per CDR3 protein. The sample has some 190,000 distinct CDR3 sequences, 20% to 25% seen once. Time point denoted: patch test 1, 2 weeks after DPC sensitization. This sample's treatment: therapeutic diphenylcyclopropenone sensitization with weekly scalp DPC. The sequenced sample was whole blood, obtained in connection with sensitization to the hapten diphenylcyclopropenone (DPC). Receptor source: a woman between 45 and 60 years old with alopecia areata. Some clones in this sample may be carry-over from other donors' samples.

This clonotype was detected only a few times. V usage is TRBV7-2 and J usage is TRBJ1-2; no reliable D call. Germline CDR1 and CDR2: SGHTA and FQGNSA. The V end was cut by 1 base, the J end by 1 base, with 7 bases between. The length of the CDR3 is 14 residues. CDR3 sequence (DNA): TGTGCCAGCAGCTTAGATCCGAATAACTATGGCTACACCTTC. Translated: CASSLDPNNYGYTF.

This clonotype was picked up a small number of times. DNA of the CDR3: TGTGCCAGCAGTTTATCACCGGCAGTGGGGGTCGTCGGCTACACCTTC. Encoded protein: CASSLSPAVGVVGYTF. The V call is TRBV27, the J call TRBJ1-2, with D maybe TRBD1 (5 bases). Germline values: CDR1 MNHEY, CDR2 SMNVEV (reference sequence). This CDR3 region has 16 residues. V gave up 0 bases and J gave up 8 bases, with 19 bases separating them.

The rearrangement links TRBV6-2 or TRBV6-3 to TRBJ2-3; D is unclear. Germline values: CDR1 MNHEY, CDR2 SVGEGT. The CDR3 covers 15 residues. V lost 2 bases, J lost 0 bases, and 9 bases lay in between. The CDR3 protein is CASSYLFSSTDTQYF. For the CDR3, the DNA is TGTGCCAGCAGTTACCTTTTCTCTAGCACAGATACGCAGTATTTT.

V gene TRBV7-9 combines with J gene TRBJ2-5; D ambiguous. V lost 6 bases and J lost 3, with 14 bases in between. The CDR3 sequence is 14 residues long. CDR1 and CDR2 (germline): SEHNR, FQNEAQ (reference sequence). The CDR3 coding sequence is TGTGCCAGCAGTCCTAGGGCCTGGGAAGAGACCCAGTACTTC. It yields the protein CASSPRAWEETQYF.

V gene TRBV25-1 combines with J gene TRBJ1-1; unclear D gene. Germline CDR1 reads MGHDK; CDR2 reads SYGVNS. The CDR3 is made up of 13 amino acids. V was cut by 6 bases and J by 1 base, with 9 bases left in between. The CDR3 loop reads CASSPRKNTEAFF. The CDR3 DNA is TGTGCCAGCAGCCCAAGAAAGAACACTGAAGCTTTCTTT. Supplemented by reference TRBV25-1 and TRBJ1-1, the full variable domain reads EADIYQTPRYLVIGTGKKITLECSQTMGHDKMYWYQQDPGMELHLIHYSYGVNSTEKGDLSSESTVSRIRTEHFPLTLESARPSHTSQYLCASSPRKNTEAFFGQGTRLTVV.

The V gene is TRBV29-1, the J gene TRBJ1-2, with D tentatively TRBD1 (5 bases). Trimming cost V 3 bases and J 0 bases, with 14 bases left between them. Germline assignment: CDR1 SQVTM and CDR2 ANQGSEA. The CDR3 has 15 amino acids. CDR3: CSVESGVRANYGYTF. The CDR3 bases are TGCAGCGTTGAGTCGGGGGTCAGAGCTAACTATGGCTACACCTTC.

This clonotype showed up just a few times. V gene TRBV12-3 or TRBV12-4 combines with J gene TRBJ2-7; 9 bases match TRBD2. Trimming took 3 bases from V and 3 from J; bases not matched to a gene: 6. CDR3 length: 15 residues. In DNA, the CDR3 is TGTGCCAGCAGTTTCGGTGCTAGCGGGAACTACGAGCAGTACTTC. Protein sequence: CASSFGASGNYEQYF.

V and J are TRBV10-3 and TRBJ2-7; D possibly matches TRBD1 or TRBD2 (5 bases each). The V end was cut by 0 bases, the J end by 3 bases, with 12 bases between. Germline values: CDR1 ENHRY, CDR2 SYGVKD. The CDR3 sequence is 15 residues long. The CDR3 DNA reads TGTGCCATCAGTGAGTCAACTAGACAGATCTACGAGCAGTACTTC. Protein sequence: CAISESTRQIYEQYF.

This clonotype was detected only a few times. This rearrangement joins TRBV3-1 to TRBJ2-1, with 8 nucleotides matching TRBD2. From germline, CDR1 is LGHDT and CDR2 YNNKEL (reference sequence). The V gene end was trimmed by 1 base and the J gene end by 1 base; junction bases not matched to a gene: 3. This CDR3 is built from 16 residues. CDR3 protein: CASSQASGGSYNEQFF. In DNA form, the CDR3 reads TGTGCCAGCAGCCAAGCCAGCGGGGGATCCTACAATGAGCAGTTCTTC.

The DNA for the CDR3 is TGCGCCAGCAGCTTGGGTCAGATCGACACTGAAGCTTTCTTT. Translation: CASSLGQIDTEAFF. V and J are TRBV5-1 and TRBJ1-1; D remains ambiguous. There are 14 residues in the CDR3. V was clipped by 0 bases and J by 3 bases, with 9 bases between them. Looked up from germline, CDR1 is SGHRS and CDR2 is YFSETQ.

The J gene is TRBJ2-3, the V gene TRBV4-2; the match to TRBD1 covers 7 bases. The CDR3 consists of 16 residues. CDR1 is LGHNA and CDR2 is YNFKEQ in the germline V gene. V gave up 0 bases and J gave up 5 bases; unmatched junction bases: 8. CDR3 sequence: CASSQETGPGGDTQYF. The DNA for the CDR3 is TGTGCCAGCAGCCAAGAAACAGGGCCAGGGGGAGATACGCAGTATTTT.

V usage is TRBV2 and J usage is TRBJ2-1; D gene unclear. CDR1 is SNHLY and CDR2 is FYNNEI in the germline V gene. The CDR3 is made up of 13 amino acids. V was cut by 4 bases and J by 5 bases, with 9 bases left in between. CDR3 protein: CASSVAANNEQFF. CDR3 DNA sequence: TGTGCCAGCAGTGTGGCAGCCAACAATGAGCAGTTCTTC.

In its sample, this clonotype was seen a few times. The chain links TRBV5-1 to TRBJ2-3; D remains ambiguous. The CDR3 contains 14 residues. Trimming stripped 4 bases from V and 6 bases from J, with 15 bases between. The V gene's germline CDR1 is SGHRS and CDR2 YFSETQ. The CDR3 region is CASSRFRAVDTQYF. CDR3 nucleotides: TGCGCCAGCAGCAGATTTAGGGCGGTTGATACGCAGTATTTT.

In its sample, this clonotype was seen a few times. This chain connects TRBV7-2 to TRBJ2-5, with 9 bases that match TRBD1. The junction had 8 bases not matched to a gene; V was cut back by 0 bases and J by 6 bases. Per germline, CDR1 SGHTA and CDR2 FQGNSA. The CDR3 is 16 amino acids. The CDR3 DNA reads TGTGCCAGCAGCTTAGCCGGGACAGGGAACAGAAAGACCCAGTACTTC. It codes for CASSLAGTGNRKTQYF.

This clonotype was found a few times. The chain has TRBV20-1 and TRBJ1-5; a weak D match, TRBD1 (5 bases). CDR1 is DFQATT and CDR2 is SNEGSKA in the germline V gene (reference sequence). This CDR3 has 12 residues. V shed 3 bases and J shed 5 bases, with 8 bases lying between them. CDR3 region: CSASLGDQPQHF. The CDR3 bases are TGCAGTGCTAGTCTGGGGGATCAGCCCCAGCATTTT.

This clonotype was seen only a few times. V usage is TRBV5-1 and J usage is TRBJ2-3; possible D gene TRBD1, 6 bases. Germline V gene lookup returns CDR1 SGHRS and CDR2 YFSETQ. This CDR3 contains 14 residues. V was shortened by 0 bases and J by 3 bases, with 8 bases between the two germline ends. The CDR3 sequence is CASSLGTETDTQYF. CDR3 coding DNA: TGCGCCAGCAGCTTGGGGACAGAGACAGATACGCAGTATTTT.

This clonotype was seen a few times. This rearrangement joins TRBV27 to TRBJ2-2; 8 bases are a match to TRBD1. Trimming at V came to 7 bases and at J to 2 bases, leaving 12 bases not matched to a gene. CDR1 and CDR2 from the germline V gene are MNHEY and SMNVEV (reference sequence). This CDR3 spans 17 amino acids. The CDR3: CASKIRGPTINTGELFF. For the CDR3, the DNA is TGTGCCAGCAAAATCAGGGGGCCTACCATTAACACCGGGGAGCTGTTTTTT.